Presented here are 28 T cell receptor beta chains from one specimen sequenced in a study of Ad26.COV2.S vaccination and SARS-CoV-2 variants. Some clones are missing from TCRdb's copy, which holds only in-frame ones; the method was immunoSEQ multiplex PCR. The sample holds roughly 400,000 clones, 90% seen once. Specified treatment: some 20 received Ad26.COV2.S at low or high dose, single or two shots; 5 received placebo; per-sample allocation not given. The study sampled participants on day 63 after the first vaccine or placebo injection. This specimen was peripheral blood, taken in a trial of Ad26.COV2.S vaccine versus placebo. These receptors were collected from a person between 18 and 65 years old who received the Ad26.COV2.S COVID-19 vaccine or a placebo.

This clone was detected only once. The chain employs TRBV7-2 and TRBJ2-1; possible D gene TRBD1, 5 bases. CDR3 size: 15 residues. Germline loops: CDR1 SGHTA, CDR2 FQGNSA. The V and J ends lost 4 bases and 0 bases respectively, with 10 bases between them. In DNA, the CDR3 is TGTGCCAGCAGCTCTGGGGCAAGCTCCTACAATGAGCAGTTCTTC. Protein: CASSSGASSYNEQFF.

The chain uses TRBV11-2 and TRBJ1-3, with D tentatively TRBD1 (5 bases). The CDR3 totals 16 residues. Trimming took 3 bases from V and 3 from J, leaving 15 bases between them. Germline V CDR1 and CDR2: SGHAT, FQNNGV. The CDR3 sequence: CASSFNPGTVGNTIYF. The CDR3 region has the DNA TGTGCCAGCAGCTTCAATCCCGGGACGGTTGGAAACACCATATATTTT.

The V gene is TRBV11-2, the J gene TRBJ2-5; a weak D match, TRBD1 (5 bases). This CDR3 comprises 17 residues. CDR1 is SGHAT, CDR2 FQNNGV, per germline. V dropped 1 base and J dropped 5 bases, with 20 bases sitting between them. The CDR3 here is CASSLGSYTGRGETQYF. In nucleotides, the CDR3 is TGTGCCAGCAGCTTAGGTAGTTACACAGGCCGAGGTGAGACCCAGTACTTC.

The V call is TRBV12-5, the J call TRBJ2-3; D is perhaps TRBD2 (5 bases). The germline V gene has CDR1 LGHNT and CDR2 FRNRAP. Trimming left V 6 bases short and J 4 bases short, with 8 bases between. The CDR3 contains 12 residues. The CDR3 coding sequence is TGTGCTAGTGGGAGGGCCCCAGATACGCAGTATTTT. It translates to CASGRAPDTQYF.

The gene calls are TRBV7-6 and TRBJ1-6; TRBD1 matches 7 bases. V lost 2 bases and J lost 5; bases outside the gene matches: 6. The CDR3 has 16 amino acids. Germline loops: CDR1 SGHVS, CDR2 FNYEAQ. CDR3: CASSLTGDRDNSPLHF. The DNA for the CDR3 is TGTGCCAGCAGCTTAACCGGCGACAGGGATAATTCACCCCTCCACTTT.

The rearrangement uses TRBV5-5 and TRBJ2-5, with TRBD1 matching over 7 bases. V shed 2 bases and J 4 bases; nucleotides not matched to a gene: 11. The CDR3 length is 16 residues. The germline V gene encodes CDR1 SGHKS and CDR2 YYEKEE (reference sequence). The CDR3 is CASSFTIRTGAETQYF. As DNA, the CDR3 is TGTGCCAGCAGCTTCACGATCCGGACAGGAGCAGAGACCCAGTACTTC.

The chain is built from TRBV5-1 and TRBJ2-7, with D hard to call. This CDR3 has 15 amino acids. Germline V gives CDR1 SGHRS, CDR2 YFSETQ. V dropped 0 bases and J dropped 5 bases, with 15 bases sitting between them. The CDR3 DNA reads as TGCGCCAGCAGCTTGGCCGGGCACGCCGGTCACGAGCAGTACTTC. Translating gives CASSLAGHAGHEQYF.

The chain combines TRBV5-5 with TRBJ1-5; D remains ambiguous. The V end was cut by 3 bases, the J end by 0 bases, with 16 bases between. The CDR3 is 17 amino acids. Germline CDR1 is SGHKS and CDR2 is YYEKEE (reference sequence). CDR3 sequence reads: CASSWVPEGYSNQPQHF. CDR3 bases: TGTGCCAGCAGCTGGGTACCAGAAGGATATAGCAATCAGCCCCAGCATTTT.

This clone was found once. V usage is TRBV28 and J usage is TRBJ2-1, with TRBD2 matching over 16 bases. V lost 5 bases and J lost 12; bases outside the gene matches: 10. CDR1 and CDR2 from the germline V gene are MDHEN and SYDVKM. This CDR3 has 16 residues. The CDR3 loop reads CASSAGLAGGPTVQFF. As DNA, the CDR3 is TGTGCCAGCAGTGCGGGACTAGCGGGAGGGCCTACGGTGCAGTTCTTC.

V is TRBV27 and J is TRBJ2-1; D may be TRBD1 or TRBD2 (5 bases each). V lost 5 bases and J lost 4, with 18 bases in between. The CDR3 has 16 amino acids. Germline CDR1 is MNHEY and CDR2 is SMNVEV (reference sequence). The CDR3 bases are TGTGCCAGCAGTCCCCGGGACCGCGGGCTGTACAATGAGCAGTTCTTC. It codes for CASSPRDRGLYNEQFF.

The chain employs TRBV7-2 and TRBJ2-5; D uncertain. This CDR3 is 15 amino acids long. V was trimmed by 4 bases and J by 4 bases, leaving 16 bases between them. CDR1 SGHTA and CDR2 FQGNSA come from the germline V gene. The CDR3 nucleotides are TGTGCCAGCAGCTCTCGCATAATGGACCGAGAGACCCAGTACTTC. As protein: CASSSRIMDRETQYF.

The V gene is TRBV6-5, the J gene TRBJ2-5; 7 nucleotides align to TRBD2. CDR3 length: 14 residues. V lost 5 bases to trimming and J lost 4 bases; unmatched junction nucleotides: 7. CDR1 and CDR2 (germline): MNHEY, SVGAGI. The CDR3 here is CASSRDSGGETQYF. CDR3 DNA: TGTGCCAGCAGTCGGGACTCGGGAGGAGAGACCCAGTACTTC.

This chain connects TRBV7-8 to TRBJ2-1; no clear D gene. The CDR3 is 12 residues long. Germline V lookup: CDR1 SGHVS, CDR2 FQNEAQ. Trimming pared 3 bases from V and 8 bases from J, leaving 8 bases between. CDR3 bases: TGTGCCAGCAGCTTCGATCGGGATGAGCAGTTCTTC. This sequence encodes CASSFDRDEQFF.

The V call is TRBV24-1, the J call TRBJ2-3; D gene uncertain. V was clipped by 2 bases and J by 2 bases, with 1 base between them. The CDR3 has 12 amino acids. Germline CDR1 KGHDR, CDR2 SFDVKD. As DNA, the CDR3 is TGTGCCACCAGTGATTCCACAGATACGCAGTATTTT. It specifies CATSDSTDTQYF.

This clone appeared once. V usage is TRBV18 and J usage is TRBJ1-3, with a possible D match to TRBD1 (6 bases). Per germline, CDR1 KGHSH and CDR2 LQKENI. Between the trimmed V and J ends, which lost 0 bases and 3 bases, there was a span of 12 bases. CDR3 length: 16 residues. This chain's CDR3 is CASSPPQGSDGNTIYF. Here the CDR3 DNA reads TGTGCCAGCTCACCACCGCAGGGGTCGGATGGAAACACCATATATTTT.

The CDR3 DNA follows: TGTGCCAGCAGCGTAGCGGGTTCAGATAATTCACCCCTCCACTTT. This translates into CASSVAGSDNSPLHF. The J gene is TRBJ1-6, the V gene TRBV9; unclear D gene. CDR1 and CDR2 (germline): SGDLS, YYNGEE. CDR3 size: 15 residues. Trimming removed 0 bases from V and 5 bases from J, with 9 bases in between.

The rearrangement joins TRBV7-9 to TRBJ1-4, with D uncertain. V was clipped by 8 bases and J by 3 bases, with 10 bases between them. CDR1 and CDR2 (germline): SEHNR, FQNEAQ (reference sequence). There are 13 residues in the CDR3. CDR3 loop: CASDRSSNEKLFF. The CDR3 DNA sequence: TGTGCCAGCGATAGGAGCTCTAATGAAAAACTGTTTTTT.

In its sample, this clone was seen once. DNA for the CDR3: TGTGCCAGCTCACCAGGGGACAGCTCCTACAATGAGCAGTTCTTC. Translation: CASSPGDSSYNEQFF. V usage is TRBV18 and J usage is TRBJ2-1; TRBD1 matches at 7 bases. In germline, CDR1 is KGHSH, CDR2 LQKENI. V lost 2 bases, J lost 0 bases, and 1 base stayed unmatched. This CDR3 spans 15 amino acids.

This chain uses TRBV2 with TRBJ2-7, with 9 bases matching TRBD2. The germline gives CDR1 SNHLY, CDR2 FYNNEI. The CDR3 is 16 residues long. J lost 4 bases, V lost 1 base, and 8 bases had no gene match. CDR3: CASSEDGLAGDYEQYF. The CDR3 DNA sequence: TGTGCCAGCAGTGAAGATGGGTTAGCGGGAGATTACGAGCAGTACTTC.

The chain combines TRBV2 with TRBJ2-7; a possible D gene is TRBD2 (6 bases). V was clipped by 3 bases and J by 3 bases, with 6 bases between them. The CDR3 is made up of 12 amino acids. Germline CDR1 SNHLY, CDR2 FYNNEI. CDR3 region: CASSEGGYEQYF. CDR3 DNA: TGTGCCAGCAGTGAGGGAGGCTACGAGCAGTACTTC.

This clone has more than one count but fewer than ten. This rearrangement joins TRBV28 to TRBJ2-5; 9 bases are shared with TRBD2. CDR1 and CDR2 (germline): MDHEN, SYDVKM. CDR3 length: 15 amino acids. The J segment lost 4 bases and the V segment lost 4 bases, leaving 7 bases of the junction unmatched. The CDR3 is CASSSRREGGETQYF. The CDR3 coding sequence is TGTGCCAGCAGTTCAAGGCGGGAGGGGGGAGAGACCCAGTACTTC.

This clone was recorded a few times. The chain couples TRBV7-3 to TRBJ1-1, with 9 bases that match TRBD1. CDR3 size: 13 residues. Germline-derived CDR1 and CDR2 are SGHTA and FQGTGA. With V trimmed by 4 bases and J by 8 bases, 5 bases remained unmatched. This chain's CDR3 is CASSSGQGREAFF. The DNA for the CDR3 is TGTGCCAGCAGCTCCGGACAGGGGAGGGAAGCTTTCTTT.

This chain uses TRBV6-2 or TRBV6-3 with TRBJ2-1, with D possibly matching TRBD1 (5 bases). The CDR3 spans 16 residues. Trimming cost V 4 bases and J 4 bases, with 17 bases left between them. Germline CDR1 is MNHEY and CDR2 is SVGEGT. CDR3 sequence reads: CASSLLTDYIYNEQFF. For the CDR3, the DNA is TGTGCCAGCAGTTTGTTGACAGATTACATTTACAATGAGCAGTTCTTC.

The chain uses TRBV4-3 and TRBJ2-7, with TRBD2 matching over 8 bases. Germline loops: CDR1 LGHNA, CDR2 YSLEER. V shed 1 base, J shed 4 bases, and the junction held 6 bases outside the gene matches. The CDR3 consists of 15 residues. The chain's CDR3 is CASSQGNSGTYEQYF. The CDR3 bases are TGCGCCAGCAGCCAAGGGAATAGCGGGACGTACGAGCAGTACTTC.

In its sample, this clone was seen once. CDR3 nucleotides: TGTGCCAGCAGTTACCAGCATAGATACTCTTACAATGAGCAGTTCTTC. It encodes CASSYQHRYSYNEQFF. This sequence joins TRBV6-5 and TRBJ2-1; D unresolved. Germline loops: CDR1 MNHEY, CDR2 SVGAGI. The V and J ends lost 2 bases and 4 bases respectively, with 15 bases between them. The CDR3 has 16 amino acids.

The J gene is TRBJ1-1, the V gene TRBV7-9; a weak D match, TRBD1 (6 bases). CDR3 length: 16 amino acids. V dropped 4 bases and J dropped 1 base, with 16 bases sitting between them. Germline loops: CDR1 SEHNR, CDR2 FQNEAQ (reference sequence). CDR3 amino acids: CASSSGQRRANTEAFF. The DNA for the CDR3 is TGTGCCAGCAGCTCCGGACAGAGACGGGCGAACACTGAAGCTTTCTTT.

CDR3 nucleotides: TGTGCCAGCAGTTCCGGGCGGGAACCTTTCTCCTACGAGCAGTACTTC. It encodes CASSSGREPFSYEQYF. The rearrangement links TRBV28 to TRBJ2-7, with D possibly matching TRBD2 (6 bases). V was clipped by 4 bases and J by 0 bases, with 16 bases between them. The germline CDR1 and CDR2 sequences are MDHEN and SYDVKM. The CDR3 consists of 16 residues. The full variable domain, completed using reference TRBV28 and TRBJ2-7, is DVKVTQSSRYLVKRTGEKVFLECVQDMDHENMFWYRQDPGLGLRLIYFSYDVKMKEKGDIPEGYSVSREKKERFSLILESASTNQTSMYLCASSSGREPFSYEQYFGPGTRLTVT.

CDR3 residues: CASSQDSPGPGELFF. The CDR3 region has the DNA TGCGCCAGCAGCCAAGATTCTCCTGGTCCCGGGGAGCTGTTTTTT. The V gene is TRBV4-3, the J gene TRBJ2-2; D gene unclear. The germline V gene has CDR1 LGHNA and CDR2 YSLEER. Deletions cut 0 bases from V and 6 bases from J, with 11 bases between. The CDR3 contains 15 residues.